The present T cell receptor beta chain was sequenced within a study of blood T cell repertoires in COVID-19. With V trimmed by 2 bases and J by 2 bases, 5 bases remained unmatched. This CDR3 contains 17 residues. CDR1 SGDLS and CDR2 YYNGEE come from the germline V gene. Clones were sequenced by immunoSEQ multiplex PCR, and TCRdb holds only the in-frame ones, with some missing. Of around 100,000 clones in the sample, over 75% were seen once. This clonotype was obtained from a woman aged 55-69 years with acute or convalescent COVID-19. V usage is TRBV9 and J usage is TRBJ2-5; 14 nucleotides match TRBD2. Sequencing was performed on peripheral blood. In DNA, the CDR3 is TGTGCCAGCAGCGTGTCGGGACTAGCGGGAGAGCAAGAGACCCAGTACTTC. Translation gives CASSVSGLAGEQETQYF.